The TCR beta chain under discussion was sequenced for a study of cytomegalovirus exposure and HLA in healthy donors. Study-wide context: From donors who were HLA-typed, an early data release held about 85 million unique TCRs. General study results and limits: Reportedly, HLA-A and HLA-B alleles of most subjects were accurately predicted from TCR beta. Cytomegalovirus association was listed for 164 TCR beta chains. An analysis that came later showed most CMV-associated TCR beta chains appearing HLA-restricted.

The junction had 7 bases not matched to a gene; V was cut back by 6 bases and J by 8 bases. CDR3 length: 14 amino acids. Per germline, CDR1 MNHEY and CDR2 SMNVEV (reference sequence). As to this clone: Its antigen is currently unknown.

Amplification used 60 Vbeta primers and 13 Jbeta primers. Profiled with immunoSEQ multiplex PCR; TCRdb holds only in-frame clones, not every one. The repertoire holds 50,000 or so clones, with approximately 68% as singletons. This TCR was sampled from a man younger than 45 in good health and CMV-seronegative. The sample taken for sequencing was PBMCs. The rearrangement joins TRBV27 to TRBJ1-5, with 10 positions matching TRBD1. The CDR3 DNA follows: TGTGCCAGCAGCTCAGGACAGGGGGTTAAGCCCCAGCATTTT. Translation: CASSSGQGVKPQHF.